The TCR beta chain under discussion was sequenced for a study of cytomegalovirus exposure and HLA in healthy donors (dated by TCRdb to about 2017). With regard to the full study: An earlier analysis of some 600 of the donors reported over 250 Gb of sequence data and around 110 million unique TCR beta sequences obtained from approximately 180 million T cells. Besides the first cohort of roughly 700 subjects, a separate validation cohort made up of over 100 different subjects was used. In a later genetic analysis, genome-wide SNP genotypes for about 55% of the roughly 670 donors were used, and that subset was treated as a discovery cohort. HLA typing covered class I and class II loci at four-digit resolution. Every discovery cohort repertoire had been produced on one sequencing platform. Among about 360 genotyped donors of the cohort, an average of approximately 230,000 unique TCR beta nucleotide sequences were sequenced per donor, roughly 18% of them non-productive. The genetic ancestry cluster associated with self-reported Caucasian donors included 81% of the 300 to 450 genotyped donors. An early release that covered approximately 600 HLA-typed donors contained approximately 300 gigabases of sequencing data and tens of millions of unique TCR sequences. In a later analysis, previously published TCR beta repertoires from hundreds of donors were re-analyzed and high-resolution HLA genotyping was added so that TCR occurrence patterns could be studied. Four or five DR-DQ haplotypes were handled as single units for association and clustering, since linkage in the cohort was strong. An earlier analysis of 587 of the donors used high-throughput TCR beta sequencing to judge whether each TCR beta V gene segment behaved as functional or pseudogenic. Rather than drawing on any new phenotypic data, the later analysis identified candidate immune exposures from TCR beta sequences and the way those sequences occurred across donors. To predict cytomegalovirus infection status, the study brought together high-throughput TCR immunosequencing, statistical association of individual TCRs with disease status, and machine learning. The study used immunosequencing to profile the T cell repertoires of under 700 subjects and linked those repertoires to cytomegalovirus serostatus. The study aimed to test whether signatures of past pathogen exposure could be identified by cataloging public T cell receptors. Donor age, sex, ethnicity and CMV serostatus were compiled together with the repertoire data. The number of donors typed differed by locus, with about 629-630 for A, B, C, DRB1 and DQB1, more than 500 for DQA1, 600 to 610 for DPA1, and around 430 for DPB1.

The cohort comprised 550 to 700 healthy bone marrow donors. At the time of sampling, all cohort members were nominally healthy, though unrecorded immune exposures were likely present. The donor tested CMV seropositive and was one of the 289 seropositive cohort members. A peripheral blood sample was provided by each donor, and peripheral blood mononuclear cells were used for TCR beta sequencing. The Qiagen DNeasy Blood Extraction Kit was used to extract genomic DNA from the blood cell samples. Beyond this particular receptor, the publication reports: Presence/absence analyses assumed roughly uniform sequencing depth across donors, an assumption that may not hold. A total of around 150 TCR beta chains were listed by the study as associated with cytomegalovirus. Broadly in line with IMGT annotations, most TCR beta V segments showed up in productive rearrangements about 87% or about 30% of the time in an earlier analysis of several hundred of the donors. Most TCR sequences were observed very rarely across donors, whereas some public TCRs were present in many individuals. A later analysis reported that several top co-occurrence clusters appeared linked to parvovirus B19, influenza, CMV and Epstein-Barr virus. Compared with the approximately 670-donor mean, donors in an Asian-associated ancestry cluster had fewer N-insertions in productive TCRs, according to a later genetic analysis. Strong co-occurrence of HLA alleles, especially DR and DQ, made assigning TCR associations to individual alleles difficult. Correlated functional status among segregating V segments might reflect linkage disequilibrium, but an unknown experimental factor could not be ruled out. Immune exposure information for the cohort was limited to CMV serostatus. A later genetic analysis associated a missense DCLRE1C variant with V-gene and J-gene trimming of TCR beta chains, and an independent cohort replicated the association. In a later analysis, the rate of TCR association differed among HLA loci, with DRB1 alleles having the most associated TCRs and HLA-C alleles having the fewest. A further reported finding was that TCR beta sequences accurately predicted the HLA-A and HLA-B alleles for most subjects in the first cohort. In a later analysis, HLA-associated TCR beta chains showed more clonal expansion and lower generation probabilities than non-associated chains that were equally common. At a false discovery rate of 0.05, a later analysis linked 16,951 TCR beta sequences to specific HLA alleles. This cohort had only TCR beta chains sequenced, and the lack of alpha or paired-chain data limited which features could be detected. The sequencing pipeline was judged likely to have produced a cluster of highly shared sequence variants as a technical artifact. Because counts were too low, approximately 15 rarely observed V segments, including chromosome 9 orphons, were excluded from the earlier analysis of 587 of the donors. Because HLA typing was missing for some donors at each locus, association tests included only the typed subset. Cytomegalovirus status was reported to be diagnosed by the classifier with high specificity and sensitivity in both the original and validation cohorts. Most CMV-associated TCR beta chains appeared to be HLA-restricted in a later analysis, and the HLA associations seemed to be driven largely by CMV exposure. In vitro tests confirmed that a few of the cytomegalovirus-associated TCR beta chains recognize cytomegalovirus antigens. The 87-base-pair reads could not distinguish some IMGT-functional V segments, including TRBV6-2 and TRBV6-3, so those segments were excluded. It was suggested by the authors that the approach could potentially be generalized to other disease states and immunological phenotypes.

Libraries were built with the immunoSEQ multiplex PCR assay. For the multiplex PCR, a mixture combining 60 forward primers for TCR Vbeta segments and 13 reverse primers for TCR Jbeta segments was used. The CDR3 region of rearranged TCR beta genes was amplified from genomic DNA with a multiplex PCR assay. The Illumina HiSeq System was used to sequence the amplified TCR beta libraries as 87-base-pair reads. On the authors' methods: A later analysis counted tens of millions of unique TCR beta chains across the 666 repertoires, and around 9.9 million of these chains were shared by at least two donors. To remove PCR and sequencing errors, raw reads were error-corrected and collapsed into unique sequences using a nearest-neighbor algorithm that merged closely related sequences. Alignment of CDR3 sequences to IMGT reference sequences was used to assign V, D and J gene segments. Each retained sequence needed at least a six-nucleotide match to both a V gene segment and a J gene segment. A rearrangement was called productive if the CDR3 had no stop codons and remained in frame with V and J, and every other rearrangement was called non-productive. CDR3 was defined by IMGT convention, running from the second conserved V-encoded cysteine to the conserved J-encoded phenylalanine. In an earlier analysis of 550 to 650 of the donors, sequences lacking an unambiguous match to a single V gene segment were excluded. In an earlier analysis of a few hundred of the donors, V segments were called functional above 56.7% productive rearrangements and were called segregating when the between-donor standard deviation exceeded 5%. A statistical classification framework was built to diagnose cytomegalovirus status from the catalog of TCR beta chain sequences. V and J gene assignment, in a later analysis, came from comparing TCR nucleotide sequences with IMGT/GENE-DB human TR gene sequences. The TCRdist pipeline was used in a later analysis to assign CDR3 sequences and most-parsimonious VDJ recombination scenarios. In a later analysis, every TCR beta chain was defined by the combination of its CDR3 amino acid sequence and its V-gene family, and reads without a unique V-gene family were dropped. A later analysis removed roughly 590 highly shared, low-generation-probability nucleotide sequences to deal with suspected cross-contamination and a sequencing artifact. In a later analysis, a clonal expansion index was calculated for each public chain from normalized within-repertoire ranks of inferred template counts. In a later analysis, generation probabilities were computed with a VDJ recombination model fitted to out-of-frame rearrangements, and the resulting probabilities were checked against IGoR. Hypergeometric tests were used in a later analysis to score TCR-TCR, TCR-HLA and TCR-CMV co-occurrence, with a repertoire-size bias correction applied to the TCR pairs. A later analysis estimated false discovery rates by permuting HLA or CMV assignments 20 times. A later analysis grouped co-occurring TCRs with DBSCAN, adding TCRdist sequence similarity when clustering within HLA-allele-positive subsets. Repertoires with fewer than 30,000 or more than 120,000 public chains, plus five repertoires with anomalous nucleotide sharing, were excluded from co-occurrence clustering. This is the immuneACCESS table as TCRdb keeps it, with only in-frame sequences that have V and J called. A part of the clones is gone; compared with another copy, unresolved V genes explain less than half, and the rest is unexplained. V and J calls and clone size are those listed in that table; D and trimming were worked out from the DNA. The sample table lists 49,000 or so clones, around 81% of them with a count of one. The ten largest clones add up to roughly 2.3% of the sample.

Worth noting for this clone: Its binding antigen is unknown. There are no base qualities to consult, and no much larger clone falls within one base.

V gives up 6 bases and J gives up 9 bases, and the segment between their germline ends measures 18 bases. The CDR3 runs 15 amino acids, cysteine and phenylalanine included. The entry retains the CDR3 DNA only, 45 bases that are in frame from base 1. CDR1 MNHNS and CDR2 SASEGT are derived from the germline V gene. Sequencing was carried out using PBMCs. The chain joins TRBV6-1 to TRBJ1-6; the best D guess is TRBD1, with 6 bases matching. The sequence derives from a boy younger than 18 in good health and CMV-seropositive. The bases are TGTGCCAGCAGGGGGGCGGGGGCTATTGGTTCACCCCTCCACTTT. It translates to CASRGAGAIGSPLHF.